The TCR beta chain under discussion was sequenced for a study of shared clonotypes between healthy human individuals. Assay runs were performed at deep level. Profiled with immunoSEQ multiplex PCR; TCRdb holds only in-frame clones, not every one. The table records about 2.4 million clones, approximately 93% of them present only once. As to this clone: Its antigen is not identified.

CDR1 and CDR2 from the germline V gene are LNHDA and SQIVND (reference sequence). The V and J ends lost 3 bases and 4 bases, in that order; junction bases with no gene match: 7. CDR3 length: 18 residues. General study results and limits: Sharing across several donors was seen in 4% to 6.5% of naive CD4 clonotypes. The small donor group covered limited genetic and exposure diversity.

This TCR was sampled from a man aged 18-30 years in good health. Some clones in this sample may be carry-over from other donors' samples. Sequencing was done on a sample of naive CD4+ T cells from PBMCs. Subset given: CD45RA+ positively selected. This chain links TRBV19 with TRBJ2-2, with 14 bases lining up with TRBD2. This CDR3 is CASSMRGTSGRLTGELFF. In nucleotides, the CDR3 is TGTGCCAGTAGTATGCGGGGGACTAGCGGGAGACTCACCGGGGAGCTGTTTTTT.